This TCR beta chain was sequenced in a study of blood T cell repertoires in COVID-19 (TCRdb year 2020). At the level of the whole study: Samples covering the acute and convalescent phases of COVID-19 were provided by collaborators in the United States, Italy and Spain. The material from the prospective study consisted of cDNA or gDNA derived from T cells, B-cell-depleted T cells, or PBMCs. Nearly every sample came with metadata listing a de-identified subject ID, COVID-19 status, age in years and sex. The repertoires were made available in a free public database intended to serve as a resource for research on the immune response to SARS-CoV-2. Samples were obtained from the ongoing ImmuneRACE study (first 160 participants) and from 1,000 to 1,500 subjects provided by 6 global collaborators. Where available, HLA class I and class II types were taken from metadata supplied by the sample provider and were not determined by assay-based typing. Subjects who had been exposed to COVID-19, were actively infected with it, or had recovered from it provided the deeply sampled blood TCRbeta repertoires that made up the dataset. General study outcomes and caveats: How much clinical and demographic metadata was included differed by source and by participant, and the metadata was provided uncurated.

As regards this clone: This clone's antigen is unknown. The record has no base qualities; no much larger clone is one base away.

The CDR3 numbers 14 residues from cysteine through phenylalanine. Only the CDR3 portion is preserved as DNA: 42 bases, with reading frame beginning at the first base. Trimming takes 5 bases off V and 3 bases off J; junction bases not matched to a gene: 7. CDR1 and CDR2 are drawn from the germline V gene (reference sequence): LNHDA, SQIVND. Enrolling through a virtual design, the prospective study's participants ranged in age from roughly 18 to 89 years and lived across roughly 23 United States geographic areas. In the prospective study, participants were assigned to cohorts based on the clinical history participants reported in a screening survey and a study questionnaire. ImmuneRACE Cohort 3 recovered participants were defined by two consecutive negative NP/OP PCR tests, healthcare professional clearance, or symptom resolution. Mobile phlebotomists in the prospective study collected whole blood, serum and a nasopharyngeal or oropharyngeal swab from every participant. Additional blood draws and questionnaires over an approximately two-month period could optionally be provided by prospective study participants. Prospective study blood samples were shipped either frozen or at room temperature before DNA extraction.

The immunoSEQ Assay, a bias-controlled multiplex PCR, was used to amplify TCRbeta CDR3 regions from genomic DNA. In the paper's pipeline: Nucleated cell counts per sample were estimated from amplification of reference gene primers within the assay. To quantify the absolute abundance of each unique TCRbeta CDR3 rearrangement, sequence reads were collapsed and filtered. Productive Simpson clonality was computed per sample as the square root of Simpson's diversity index over productive rearrangements. The immuneACCESS repertoire file appears here via TCRdb, limited to in-frame rearrangements. These files lack a portion of the clones; in checked studies, under half of the deficit traces to unresolved V genes, and the cause of the others is not known. Clone size and V and J calls were adopted from that table, with D and trimming inferred from the DNA. The sample data list 230,000 or so clones, and 84% of these were observed just once. The top ten hold about 3.5% of the sample.

Sequencing input: PBMCs or T cells enriched from blood (not recorded which). The chain employs TRBV19 and TRBJ2-7, and 7 bases in between align with TRBD1. This TCR derives from a man between 45 and 60 years old who had recovered from COVID-19. The CDR3 corresponds to CASSGTGTDYEQYF. Here is the DNA: TGTGCCAGTAGTGGCACGGGGACAGACTACGAGCAGTACTTC.